Only a few counts were recorded for the clone carrying this T cell receptor beta chain. The antigen remains unidentified. This specimen comes from a study of T cells in Graves' hyperthyroidism and ophthalmopathy. Points from the study as a whole: Blood shared most expanded thyroid clonotypes above 0.001.

The germline CDR1 and CDR2 sequences are SGHTA and FQGTGA. The CDR3 has 16 residues. Trimming pared 1 base from V and 1 base from J, leaving 10 bases between. Patients showing uncontrolled infection, other autoimmune disease, pregnancy or lactation were ineligible. PBMCs came from 8.5 to 10 ml fresh peripheral blood. Amplified regions were TCR beta CDR3 sequences from RNA transcripts. First-round RT-PCR targeting the TCR CDR3 was performed with the HTBI primer set. In TCRdb, the multiplex PCR reads were re-called with MiXCR into one record per CDR3 protein. The sample has about half a million distinct CDR3 sequences; about 22% are singletons.

The receptor was derived from a woman in her 70s with Graves' ophthalmopathy. The sample consisted of blood. The chain uses TRBV7-3 and TRBJ2-2; D is possibly TRBD1 (5 bases). The CDR3 is CASSLKSDKNTGELFF. CDR3 nucleotides: TGTGCCAGCAGCTTAAAATCGGACAAGAACACCGGGGAGCTGTTTTTT.